The rows below give T cell receptor beta chains drawn from one sample of a study of long-term antiretroviral therapy in people with HIV. TCRdb keeps only in-frame clones here, not all; method: immunoSEQ multiplex PCR. The data contain 23,000 or so clones, 80% to 90% of them singletons. The material was unsorted PBMCs, obtained 0.2 years before starting antiretroviral therapy. These receptors originate from a young man with HIV. CDR3s include the opening cysteine and the closing phenylalanine or tryptophan. A D gene is named only where the DNA matches it firmly. Some rows mark clone size as missing; the rest say once, few, many or name a class of expanded clone.

cdr3_nt: TGTGCCAGCAGCGTAGTTTTAAAAGCACAGAACCGGGACAGGGGCAGTCATGAGCAGTTCTTC
cdr3_aa: CASSVVLKAQNRDRGSHEQFF
clone_size: -
j_call: TRBJ2-1
d_call: TRBD1
v_call: TRBV9

cdr3_nt: TGTGCCAGCACTGAGAGGGGGGAGGTGGAGACCCAGTACTTC
cdr3_aa: CASTERGEVETQYF
clone_size: -
j_call: TRBJ2-5
d_call: -
v_call: TRBV27

cdr3_nt: TGTGCCAGCAGCTTGGCCGGGGCGGGAGGTGACATTCAGTACTTC
cdr3_aa: CASSLAGAGGDIQYF
clone_size: -
j_call: TRBJ2-4
d_call: TRBD2
v_call: TRBV5-4

cdr3_nt: TGTGCCAGCAGCCAAGTCTCTAGTTTTGAGCAGTTCTTC
cdr3_aa: CASSQVSSFEQFF
clone_size: -
j_call: TRBJ2-1
d_call: -
v_call: TRBV14

cdr3_nt: TGTGCCAGCAGCTCCCGAACCTTAGCGGGAGGATCCCCAGATACGCAGTATTTT
cdr3_aa: CASSSRTLAGGSPDTQYF
clone_size: -
j_call: TRBJ2-3
d_call: TRBD2
v_call: TRBV7-9

cdr3_nt: TGTGCCAGCAGTTACAGGGTCAGGGGGAGTGATGGCTACACCTTC
cdr3_aa: CASSYRVRGSDGYTF
clone_size: -
j_call: TRBJ1-2
d_call: TRBD1
v_call: TRBV6-5

cdr3_nt: TGTGCCAGCGCCAGACAGTACAATGAGCAGTTCTTC
cdr3_aa: CASARQYNEQFF
clone_size: few
j_call: TRBJ2-1
d_call: -
v_call: TRBV2

cdr3_nt: TGTGCCAGCAGCTTCATTACAGGGGGCAACGAGCAGTACTTC
cdr3_aa: CASSFITGGNEQYF
clone_size: -
j_call: TRBJ2-7
d_call: TRBD1
v_call: TRBV13

cdr3_nt: TGTGCCAGCAGTGTTGGAGAGGTCTATAGCAATCAGCCCCAGCATTTT
cdr3_aa: CASSVGEVYSNQPQHF
clone_size: -
j_call: TRBJ1-5
d_call: -
v_call: TRBV6-1

cdr3_nt: TGTGCCAGCAGTGACCCGGGGACGGGGTACACTGAAGCTTTCTTT
cdr3_aa: CASSDPGTGYTEAFF
clone_size: -
j_call: TRBJ1-1
d_call: -
v_call: TRBV25-1

cdr3_nt: TGTGCCAGCAGCTACCTTGGCGTGGAACACAATGAGCAGTTCTTC
cdr3_aa: CASSYLGVEHNEQFF
clone_size: -
j_call: TRBJ2-1
d_call: -
v_call: TRBV5-6

cdr3_nt: TGTGCCAGTAGATTCCGCGGGTGGGCTAATGAAAAACTGTTTTTT
cdr3_aa: CASRFRGWANEKLFF
clone_size: -
j_call: TRBJ1-4
d_call: -
v_call: TRBV19

cdr3_nt: TGTGCCAGCAGCCAAGAGGTGGAAGCCTACGAGCAGTACTTC
cdr3_aa: CASSQEVEAYEQYF
clone_size: few
j_call: TRBJ2-7
d_call: -
v_call: TRBV4-2

cdr3_nt: TGTGCCAGCAGTGGAGGGGCAGGGGCGGGGGAGACCCAGTACTTC
cdr3_aa: CASSGGAGAGETQYF
clone_size: -
j_call: TRBJ2-5
d_call: -
v_call: TRBV2

cdr3_nt: TGTGCCAGCAGCTCCGGGAACACCGGGGAGCTGTTTTTT
cdr3_aa: CASSSGNTGELFF
clone_size: -
j_call: TRBJ2-2
d_call: -
v_call: TRBV11-2

cdr3_nt: TGTGCCAGCAGCGTAGGACTAGCGGGAGACGAGACCCAGTACTTC
cdr3_aa: CASSVGLAGDETQYF
clone_size: -
j_call: TRBJ2-5
d_call: TRBD2
v_call: TRBV9

cdr3_nt: TGTGCCACTATACCCTCTAGAGAAGAGACCCAGTACTTC
cdr3_aa: CATIPSREETQYF
clone_size: -
j_call: TRBJ2-5
d_call: -
v_call: TRBV19

cdr3_nt: TGTGCCAGCAGCAACAATTACCACGGGGAGACCCAGTACTTC
cdr3_aa: CASSNNYHGETQYF
clone_size: -
j_call: TRBJ2-5
d_call: -
v_call: TRBV6-5

cdr3_nt: TGTGCCAGCAGCTTAGGATCACTAGCGGCCTCCTACGAGCAGTACTTC
cdr3_aa: CASSLGSLAASYEQYF
clone_size: -
j_call: TRBJ2-7
d_call: TRBD2
v_call: TRBV7-2

cdr3_nt: TGTGCTAGCAGACCGACGTCGCGCGGGGAGCTGTTTTTT
cdr3_aa: CASRPTSRGELFF
clone_size: -
j_call: TRBJ2-2
d_call: -
v_call: TRBV7-7

cdr3_nt: TGTGCCTGGATGAATGCGGGACCGCACTACGAGCAGTACTTC
cdr3_aa: CAWMNAGPHYEQYF
clone_size: -
j_call: TRBJ2-7
d_call: -
v_call: TRBV30

cdr3_nt: TGTGCCAGCAGCCCCGGCCAATCACTAAGCACAGATACGCAGTATTTT
cdr3_aa: CASSPGQSLSTDTQYF
clone_size: -
j_call: TRBJ2-3
d_call: -
v_call: TRBV7-9

cdr3_nt: TGCGCCAGCAGCCCGGGAGAGGGCGAGCAGTACTTC
cdr3_aa: CASSPGEGEQYF
clone_size: -
j_call: TRBJ2-7
d_call: -
v_call: TRBV5-1

cdr3_nt: TGTGCCAGCAGTTCCACCACCGAAGAGACCCAGTACTTC
cdr3_aa: CASSSTTEETQYF
clone_size: -
j_call: TRBJ2-5
d_call: -
v_call: TRBV6-5

cdr3_nt: TGTGCCAGCAGCCTCCTCGGATCCGGGACAGGGGGTTCACCCCTCCACTTT
cdr3_aa: CASSLLGSGTGGSPLHF
clone_size: -
j_call: TRBJ1-6
d_call: TRBD1
v_call: TRBV7-2

cdr3_nt: TGTGCCAGCAGTCTGGGAAACACCGGGGAGCTGTTTTTT
cdr3_aa: CASSLGNTGELFF
clone_size: -
j_call: TRBJ2-2
d_call: -
v_call: TRBV6-1

cdr3_nt: TGTGCCAGCAGTTACGGGCGGGGACTTGGCTACACCTTC
cdr3_aa: CASSYGRGLGYTF
clone_size: -
j_call: TRBJ1-2
d_call: -
v_call: TRBV6-5

cdr3_nt: TGTGCCATCAGTGAGTCGAACGCAAACACCATATATTTT
cdr3_aa: CAISESNANTIYF
clone_size: -
j_call: TRBJ1-3
d_call: -
v_call: TRBV10-3

cdr3_nt: TGCAGTGCCAGACCGGGACAGGGCGTGTTTTTT
cdr3_aa: CSARPGQGVFF
clone_size: few
j_call: TRBJ1-4
d_call: TRBD1
v_call: TRBV20-1

cdr3_nt: TGTGCCAGCAGTGAATTTTGGGTAGGAGGGCATCGACCGATCCAAGAGACCCAGTACTTC
cdr3_aa: CASSEFWVGGHRPIQETQYF
clone_size: -
j_call: TRBJ2-5
d_call: -
v_call: TRBV6-1

cdr3_nt: TGTGCCATCAGTGACGAGCGGAAAAACTACGAGCAGTACTTC
cdr3_aa: CAISDERKNYEQYF
clone_size: -
j_call: TRBJ2-7
d_call: -
v_call: TRBV10-3

cdr3_nt: TGTGCCATCAGTGACTCCCCCTGGGAAAATGAGCAGTTCTTC
cdr3_aa: CAISDSPWENEQFF
clone_size: -
j_call: TRBJ2-1
d_call: -
v_call: TRBV10-3

cdr3_nt: TGCAGCGTTGACCCGACAGGGTTTAACGAGCAGTACTTC
cdr3_aa: CSVDPTGFNEQYF
clone_size: -
j_call: TRBJ2-7
d_call: TRBD1
v_call: TRBV29-1

cdr3_nt: TGTGCCAGCTCCTCAGTACGGGGGGCCGGAGAGACCCAGTACTTC
cdr3_aa: CASSSVRGAGETQYF
clone_size: -
j_call: TRBJ2-5
d_call: -
v_call: TRBV27

cdr3_nt: TGCGCCAGCAGCCTGCAGGGGGCAGGAAAACTGTTTTTT
cdr3_aa: CASSLQGAGKLFF
clone_size: -
j_call: TRBJ1-4
d_call: TRBD1
v_call: TRBV4-3

cdr3_nt: TGTGCCAGCAGCCTCAGGGCCCAGGACGGGGAGCTGTTTTTT
cdr3_aa: CASSLRAQDGELFF
clone_size: -
j_call: TRBJ2-2
d_call: -
v_call: TRBV7-3

cdr3_nt: TGTGCCAGCAGCGTAGAACAGAGGGAGACCCAGTACTTC
cdr3_aa: CASSVEQRETQYF
clone_size: -
j_call: TRBJ2-5
d_call: -
v_call: TRBV9